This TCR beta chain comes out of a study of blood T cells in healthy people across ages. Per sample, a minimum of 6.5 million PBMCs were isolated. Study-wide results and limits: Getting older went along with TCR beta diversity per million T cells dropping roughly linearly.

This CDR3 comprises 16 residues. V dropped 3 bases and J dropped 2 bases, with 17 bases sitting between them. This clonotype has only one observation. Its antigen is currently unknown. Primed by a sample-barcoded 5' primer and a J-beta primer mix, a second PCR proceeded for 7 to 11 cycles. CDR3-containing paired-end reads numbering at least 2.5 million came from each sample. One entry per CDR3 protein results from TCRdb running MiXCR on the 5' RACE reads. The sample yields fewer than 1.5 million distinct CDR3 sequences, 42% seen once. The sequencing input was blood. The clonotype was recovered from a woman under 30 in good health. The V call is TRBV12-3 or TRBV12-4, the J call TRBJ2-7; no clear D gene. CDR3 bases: TGTGCCAGCAGTTTTTCTGTGGCCAAGGTTCCCTACGAGCAGTACTTC. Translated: CASSFSVAKVPYEQYF.